This entry is about one T cell receptor beta chain. RNA transcripts yielded amplified TCR beta CDR3 regions. First-round RT-PCR of the TCR CDR3 relied on the HTBI primer set. Via MiXCR, TCRdb re-called the multiplex PCR reads, giving one row per CDR3 protein. The sample records some 690,000 distinct CDR3 sequences, approximately 15% being singletons. The study enrolled patients aged 18 to 65 with newly diagnosed hyperthyroidism of under 2 months' duration. Exclusion of a patient resulted from uncontrolled infection, other autoimmune disease, pregnancy or lactation. Based on clinical symptoms, serum thyroxine and TRAb, thyroid ultrasound and orbital computed tomography, diagnoses were reached. This sample is part of a study of T cells in Graves' hyperthyroidism and ophthalmopathy. The overall study: Blood from the periphery was taken at initial diagnosis, before any treatment.

The germline gives CDR1 MDHEN, CDR2 SYDVKM. Trimming took 6 bases from V and 2 from J, leaving 15 bases between them. CDR3 length: 15 amino acids. The gene calls are TRBV28 and TRBJ2-3, with D unresolved. The sequence was collected from a man aged 50 to 60 with Graves' hyperthyroidism. Material: blood. The CDR3 region has the DNA TGTGCCAGCAGCCCCAGGACGGACCACACAGATACGCAGTATTTT. Encoded protein: CASSPRTDHTDTQYF.